The entry below gives a single T cell receptor (beta chain) sequence along with its context. This sample was included in a study of blood T cell repertoires in COVID-19. Overall study: Spain, Italy and the United States supplied samples that represented acute and convalescent COVID-19. In each case, the material was cDNA or gDNA derived from T cells, B-cell-depleted T cells, or PBMCs.

The V gene's germline CDR1 is SGHRS and CDR2 YFSETQ. This CDR3 has 16 amino acids. V was pared by 2 bases and J by 0 bases, with 11 bases between. In the original workflow: Estimation of nucleated cell counts was performed using reference gene primer amplification. TCRdb keeps only in-frame clones here, not all; method: immunoSEQ multiplex PCR. The DNA was the basis for D and trimming; V, J and clone size are from that table. Seen here are roughly 59,000 clones, around four fifths observed once, and the top ten hold roughly 12%. The material sequenced was peripheral blood. The TCR comes from a man older than 75 with acute or convalescent COVID-19. The V and J genes are TRBV5-1 and TRBJ2-2; D uncertain. CDR3: CASSFQTLANTGELFF. The DNA of the CDR3 is TGCGCCAGCAGCTTCCAGACACTCGCGAACACCGGGGAGCTGTTTTTT.